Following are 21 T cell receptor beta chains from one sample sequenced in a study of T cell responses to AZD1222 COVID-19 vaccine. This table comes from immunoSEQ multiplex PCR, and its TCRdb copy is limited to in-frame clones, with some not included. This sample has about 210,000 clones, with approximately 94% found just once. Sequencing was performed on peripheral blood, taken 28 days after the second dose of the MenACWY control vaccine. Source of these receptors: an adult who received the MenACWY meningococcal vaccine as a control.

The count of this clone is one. For the CDR3, the DNA is TGTGCCAGCAGCCCACAGGGGTATAGCAATCAGCCCCAGCATTTT. It is translated as CASSPQGYSNQPQHF. The chain has TRBV2 and TRBJ1-5; 7 nucleotides match TRBD1. With V trimmed by 6 bases and J by 0 bases, 5 bases remained unmatched. Germline CDR1 and CDR2: SNHLY and FYNNEI. There are 15 residues in the CDR3.

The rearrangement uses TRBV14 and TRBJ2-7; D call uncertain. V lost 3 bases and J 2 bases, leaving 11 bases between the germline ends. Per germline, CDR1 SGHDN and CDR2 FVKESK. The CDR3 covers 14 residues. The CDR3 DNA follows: TGTGCCAGCAGCCATAACACGGATCCCTACGAGCAGTACTTC. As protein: CASSHNTDPYEQYF.

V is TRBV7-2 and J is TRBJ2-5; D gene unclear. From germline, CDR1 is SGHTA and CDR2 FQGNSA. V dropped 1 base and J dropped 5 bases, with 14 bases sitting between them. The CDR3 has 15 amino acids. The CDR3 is CASSLGLVPRETQYF. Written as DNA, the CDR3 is TGTGCCAGCAGCTTAGGGCTGGTCCCCCGGGAGACCCAGTACTTC.

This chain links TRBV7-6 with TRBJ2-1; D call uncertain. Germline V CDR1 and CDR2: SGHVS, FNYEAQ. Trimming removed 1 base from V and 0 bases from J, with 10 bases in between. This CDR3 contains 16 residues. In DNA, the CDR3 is TGTGCCAGCAGCTTAGATCGCAGGAGCTCCTACAATGAGCAGTTCTTC. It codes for CASSLDRRSSYNEQFF.

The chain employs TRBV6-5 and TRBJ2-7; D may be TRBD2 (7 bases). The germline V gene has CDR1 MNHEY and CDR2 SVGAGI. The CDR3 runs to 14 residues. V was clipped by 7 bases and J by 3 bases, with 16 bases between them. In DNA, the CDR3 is TGTGCCAGCACCAGGGGCGGGGGACTCTACGAGCAGTACTTC. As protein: CASTRGGGLYEQYF.

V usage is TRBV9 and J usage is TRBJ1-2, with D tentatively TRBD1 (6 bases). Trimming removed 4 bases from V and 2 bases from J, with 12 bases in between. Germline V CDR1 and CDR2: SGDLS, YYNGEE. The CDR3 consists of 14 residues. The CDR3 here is CASSTQGTNYGYTF. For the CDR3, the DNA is TGTGCCAGCAGCACACAGGGCACAAACTATGGCTACACCTTC.

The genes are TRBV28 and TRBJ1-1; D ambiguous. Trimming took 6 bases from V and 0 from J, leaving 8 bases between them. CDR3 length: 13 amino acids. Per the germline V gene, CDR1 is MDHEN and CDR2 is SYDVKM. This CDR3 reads CASRPLVNTEAFF. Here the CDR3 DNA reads TGTGCCAGCAGGCCACTGGTGAACACTGAAGCTTTCTTT. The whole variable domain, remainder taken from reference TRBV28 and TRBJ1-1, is DVKVTQSSRYLVKRTGEKVFLECVQDMDHENMFWYRQDPGLGLRLIYFSYDVKMKEKGDIPEGYSVSREKKERFSLILESASTNQTSMYLCASRPLVNTEAFFGQGTRLTVV.

CDR3 DNA: TGTGCCAGCAGCTTACCAGTACGCACAGGGGGGGACTATGGCTACACCTTC. This translates into CASSLPVRTGGDYGYTF. V gene TRBV5-8 combines with J gene TRBJ1-2, with 8 bases matching TRBD1. With 2 bases clipped from V and 3 bases from J, the junction kept 12 bases outside the gene matches. CDR3 length: 17 residues. Germline V gene data show CDR1 as SGHTS and CDR2 as YDEGEE.

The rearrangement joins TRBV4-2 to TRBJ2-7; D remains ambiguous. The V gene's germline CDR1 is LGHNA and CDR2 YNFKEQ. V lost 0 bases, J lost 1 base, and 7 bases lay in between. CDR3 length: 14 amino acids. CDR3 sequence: CASSQDGGSYEQYF. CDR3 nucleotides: TGTGCCAGCAGCCAAGACGGCGGTTCCTACGAGCAGTACTTC.

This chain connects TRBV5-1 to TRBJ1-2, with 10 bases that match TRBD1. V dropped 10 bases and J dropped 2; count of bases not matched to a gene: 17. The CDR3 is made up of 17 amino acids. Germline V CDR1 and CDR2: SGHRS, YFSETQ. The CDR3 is CAGLLSGTGAQNYGYTF. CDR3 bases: TGCGCCGGCCTGCTTTCCGGGACAGGGGCGCAAAACTATGGCTACACCTTC. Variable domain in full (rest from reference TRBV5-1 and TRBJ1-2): KAGVTQTPRYLIKTRGQQVTLSCSPISGHRSVSWYQQTPGQGLQFLFEYFSETQRNKGNFPGRFSGRQFSNSRSEMNVSTLELGDSALYLCAGLLSGTGAQNYGYTFGSGTRLTVV.

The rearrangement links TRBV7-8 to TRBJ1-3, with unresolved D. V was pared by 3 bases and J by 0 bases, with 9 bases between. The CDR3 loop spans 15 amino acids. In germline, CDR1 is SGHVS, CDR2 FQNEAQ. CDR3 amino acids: CASSFGTHSGNTIYF. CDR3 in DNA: TGTGCCAGCAGCTTCGGTACACACTCTGGAAACACCATATATTTT.

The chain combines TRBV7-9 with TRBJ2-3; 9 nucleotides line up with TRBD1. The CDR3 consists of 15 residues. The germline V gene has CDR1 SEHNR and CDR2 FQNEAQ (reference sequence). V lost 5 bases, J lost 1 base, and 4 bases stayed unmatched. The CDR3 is CASSHRGPGTDTQYF. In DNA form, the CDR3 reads TGTGCCAGCAGCCACAGGGGGCCCGGCACAGATACGCAGTATTTT. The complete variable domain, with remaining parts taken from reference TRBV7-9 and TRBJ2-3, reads DTGVSQNPRHKITKRGQNVTFRCDPISEHNRLYWYRQTLGQGPEFLTYFQNEAQLEKSRLLSDRFSAERPKGSFSTLEIQRTEQGDSAMYLCASSHRGPGTDTQYFGPGTRLTVL.

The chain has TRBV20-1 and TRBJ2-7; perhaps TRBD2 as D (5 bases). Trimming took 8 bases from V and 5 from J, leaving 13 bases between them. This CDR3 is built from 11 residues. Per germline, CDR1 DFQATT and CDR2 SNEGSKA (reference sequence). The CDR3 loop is CSLEDQDEQYF. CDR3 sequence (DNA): TGCAGTCTGGAGGACCAAGACGAGCAGTACTTC.

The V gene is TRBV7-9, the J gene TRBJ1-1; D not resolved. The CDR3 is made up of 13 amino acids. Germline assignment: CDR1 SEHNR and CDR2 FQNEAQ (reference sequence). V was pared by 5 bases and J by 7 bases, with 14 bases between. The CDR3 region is CASSPNAASEAFF. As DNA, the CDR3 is TGTGCCAGCAGCCCAAACGCCGCCAGTGAAGCTTTCTTT.

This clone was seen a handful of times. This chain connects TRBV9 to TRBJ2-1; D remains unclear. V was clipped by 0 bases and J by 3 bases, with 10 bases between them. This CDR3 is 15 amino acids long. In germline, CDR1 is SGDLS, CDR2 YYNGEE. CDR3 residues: CASSVDQQNYNEQFF. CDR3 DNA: TGTGCCAGCAGCGTAGATCAGCAAAACTACAATGAGCAGTTCTTC.

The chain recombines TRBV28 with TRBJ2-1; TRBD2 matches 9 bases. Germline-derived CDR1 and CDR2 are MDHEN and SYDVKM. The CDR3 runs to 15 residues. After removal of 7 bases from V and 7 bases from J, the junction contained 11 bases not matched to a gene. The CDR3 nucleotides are TGTGCCAGCAACTCACGCGGGGGGGCTCGGAATGAGCAGTTCTTC. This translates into CASNSRGGARNEQFF.

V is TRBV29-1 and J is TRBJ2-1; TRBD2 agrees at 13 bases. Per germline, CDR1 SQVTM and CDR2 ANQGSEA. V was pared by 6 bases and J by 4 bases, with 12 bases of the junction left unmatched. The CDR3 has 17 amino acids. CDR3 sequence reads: CSVQGLAGPAGYNEQFF. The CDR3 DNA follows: TGCAGCGTCCAGGGACTAGCGGGACCCGCCGGGTACAATGAGCAGTTCTTC.

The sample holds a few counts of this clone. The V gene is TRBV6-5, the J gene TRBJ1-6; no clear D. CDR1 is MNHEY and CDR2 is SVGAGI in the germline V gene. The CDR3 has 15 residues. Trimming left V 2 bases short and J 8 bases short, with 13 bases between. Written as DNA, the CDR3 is TGTGCCAGCAGTTACGGGGAGGGTTGGGATTCACCCCTCCACTTT. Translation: CASSYGEGWDSPLHF.

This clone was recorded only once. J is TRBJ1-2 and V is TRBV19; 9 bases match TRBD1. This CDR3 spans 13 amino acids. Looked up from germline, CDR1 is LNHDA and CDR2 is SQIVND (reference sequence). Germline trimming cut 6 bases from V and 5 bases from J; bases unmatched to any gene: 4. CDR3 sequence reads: CASRRQGVYGYTF. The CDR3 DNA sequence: TGTGCCAGTAGACGACAGGGGGTGTATGGCTACACCTTC.

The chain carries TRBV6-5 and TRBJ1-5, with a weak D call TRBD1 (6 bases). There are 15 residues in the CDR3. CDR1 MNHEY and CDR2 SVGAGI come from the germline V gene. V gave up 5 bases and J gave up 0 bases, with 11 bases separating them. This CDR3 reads CASSPTGNSNQPQHF. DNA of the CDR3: TGTGCCAGCAGTCCAACAGGGAATAGCAATCAGCCCCAGCATTTT.

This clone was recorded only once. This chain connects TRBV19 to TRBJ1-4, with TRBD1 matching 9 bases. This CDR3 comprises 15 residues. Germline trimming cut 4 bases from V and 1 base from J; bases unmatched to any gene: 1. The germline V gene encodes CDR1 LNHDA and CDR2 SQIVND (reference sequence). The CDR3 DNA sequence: TGTGCCAGTAGTAAGACAGGGGGAACTAATGAAAAACTGTTTTTT. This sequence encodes CASSKTGGTNEKLFF. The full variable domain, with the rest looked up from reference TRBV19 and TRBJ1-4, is DGGITQSPKYLFRKEGQNVTLSCEQNLNHDAMYWYRQDPGQGLRLIYYSQIVNDFQKGDIAEGYSVSREKKESFPLTVTSAQKNPTAFYLCASSKTGGTNEKLFFGSGTQLSVL.